The rows below give T cell receptor beta chains drawn from one sample of a study of OX40 agonist ivuxolimab in advanced cancers. The table came from immunoSEQ multiplex PCR; TCRdb's copy has only in-frame clones and leaves some out. Of approximately 70,000 clones in the sample, about 81% were seen once. Sample: CD4+ or CD8+ T cells sorted from blood, taken in a trial of the OX40 agonist ivuxolimab. The origin of the receptors is an adult with an advanced solid tumor such as melanoma, head and neck, liver or kidney cancer. The CDR3 runs from the conserved cysteine through the conserved F or W. A D gene is named only where the DNA matches it firmly. Some rows mark clone size as missing; the rest say once, few, many or name a class of expanded clone.

V	D	J	length	size	CDR3	DNA
TRBV5-1	TRBD2	TRBJ2-1	17	NA	CASSWRVAGGQDNEQFF	TGCGCCAGCAGCTGGAGGGTAGCGGGAGGGCAGGACAATGAGCAGTTCTTC
TRBV7-9	NA	TRBJ1-4	13	once	CASSLGTVPGLFF	TGTGCCAGCAGCTTAGGGACAGTCCCTGGACTGTTTTTT
TRBV15	TRBD1	TRBJ1-3	16	NA	CATSRGQGTNGNTIYF	TGTGCCACCAGCAGAGGACAGGGGACGAATGGAAACACCATATATTTT
TRBV4-1	NA	TRBJ2-5	15	NA	CASSRIRDPRETQYF	TGCGCCAGCAGCCGCATCCGGGACCCGCGGGAGACCCAGTACTTC
TRBV28	TRBD1	TRBJ1-1	16	NA	CASSFVTGGEIPEAFF	TGTGCCAGCAGTTTTGTGACAGGGGGCGAAATTCCTGAAGCTTTCTTT
TRBV5-1	TRBD1	TRBJ2-5	13	once	CASSRDREETQYF	TGCGCCAGCAGTCGGGACAGGGAAGAGACCCAGTACTTC
TRBV6-1	TRBD1	TRBJ1-1	13	NA	CASSLDRGPHAFF	TGTGCCAGCAGTTTGGACAGGGGGCCCCACGCTTTCTTT
TRBV6-5	NA	TRBJ2-1	15	NA	CASGGGISSYNEQFF	TGTGCCAGCGGCGGCGGGATAAGCTCCTACAATGAGCAGTTCTTC
TRBV11-1	NA	TRBJ2-6	15	NA	CASSLGASGANVLTF	TGTGCCAGCAGCTTAGGGGCGTCTGGGGCCAACGTCCTGACTTTC
TRBV29-1	NA	TRBJ2-7	11	NA	CSVADSYEQYF	TGCAGCGTCGCCGACAGCTACGAGCAGTACTTC
TRBV2	NA	TRBJ1-6	12	once	CASTRPNSPLHF	TGTGCCAGCACTCGGCCCAATTCACCCCTCCACTTT
TRBV27	NA	TRBJ2-3	12	NA	CASRTATDTQYF	TGTGCCAGCAGGACCGCCACAGATACGCAGTATTTT
TRBV27	TRBD1	TRBJ2-5	15	NA	CASSLTGQGTETQYF	TGTGCCAGCAGTTTAACGGGACAGGGTACCGAGACCCAGTACTTC
TRBV28	NA	TRBJ1-2	14	NA	CASSPEGREDGYTF	TGTGCCAGCAGTCCGGAGGGCAGGGAGGATGGCTACACCTTC
TRBV10-3	NA	TRBJ1-1	12	NA	CAISIGRAEAFF	TGTGCCATCAGTATTGGTCGCGCTGAAGCTTTCTTT
TRBV28	NA	TRBJ1-1	14	NA	CASSSQGSRTEAFF	TGTGCCAGCAGTTCACAGGGTAGTAGAACTGAAGCTTTCTTT
TRBV5-6	TRBD1	TRBJ1-4	18	NA	CASSLNRDRGTSNEKLFF	TGTGCCAGCAGCCTAAACCGGGACAGGGGAACGTCTAATGAAAAACTGTTTTTT
TRBV9	TRBD2	TRBJ2-7	12	NA	CASNRGGLEQYF	TGTGCCAGCAACCGGGGGGGTCTCGAGCAGTACTTC
TRBV7-8	TRBD1	TRBJ1-1	11	once	CASSQDREAFF	TGTGCCAGCAGCCAGGACAGGGAAGCTTTCTTT
TRBV6-1	NA	TRBJ1-1	14	NA	CASSEVGLVTEAFF	TGTGCCAGCAGTGAAGTGGGCCTGGTCACTGAAGCTTTCTTT
TRBV5-1	TRBD2	TRBJ2-1	15	NA	CASTSGISGYNEQFF	TGCGCCAGCACTAGCGGGATAAGTGGGTACAATGAGCAGTTCTTC
TRBV7-9	TRBD2	TRBJ2-1	11	NA	CASSLAAEQFF	TGTGCCAGCAGCCTAGCGGCTGAGCAGTTCTTC
TRBV5-6	NA	TRBJ1-1	15	once	CASSPETGMNTEAFF	TGTGCCAGCAGCCCTGAAACAGGGATGAACACTGAAGCTTTCTTT
TRBV6-7	NA	TRBJ2-1	16	NA	CASSPIPREPLNEQFF	TGTGCCAGCAGTCCCATCCCCCGGGAGCCCCTCAATGAGCAGTTCTTC
TRBV5-6	NA	TRBJ2-1	15	NA	CASSLSPTPNNEQFF	TGTGCCAGCAGCCTATCACCGACCCCAAACAATGAGCAGTTCTTC
TRBV6-6	NA	TRBJ2-6	15	NA	CASSWGGTGANVLTF	TGTGCCAGCAGTTGGGGCGGAACTGGGGCCAACGTCCTGACTTTC
TRBV18	NA	TRBJ1-2	14	NA	CASSPNRDAYGYTF	TGTGCCAGCTCACCCAACAGGGATGCCTATGGCTACACCTTC
TRBV6-4	TRBD2	TRBJ2-1	15	once	CASSDSGLATNEQFF	TGTGCCAGCAGTGACTCAGGACTAGCTACGAATGAGCAGTTCTTC
TRBV5-1	TRBD1	TRBJ1-2	14	NA	CASSLSDRDYGYTF	TGCGCCAGCAGCTTGTCAGACAGGGACTATGGCTACACCTTC
TRBV5-4	TRBD2	TRBJ2-1	16	NA	CASSTPRAGGHNEQFF	TGTGCCAGCAGCACCCCTAGGGCGGGAGGGCACAATGAGCAGTTCTTC
TRBV5-6	NA	TRBJ1-3	17	NA	CASSLPLGALWGNTIYF	TGTGCCAGCAGCCTTCCCCTTGGGGCTTTATGGGGAAACACCATATATTTT
TRBV6-5	NA	TRBJ2-1	14	NA	CASSRDRGGNEQFF	TGTGCCAGCAGCAGAGACCGTGGCGGGAATGAGCAGTTCTTC
TRBV5-6	TRBD1	TRBJ2-7	15	NA	CASSFPGTGAYEQYF	TGTGCCAGCAGCTTCCCCGGGACAGGGGCCTACGAGCAGTACTTC
TRBV6-5	NA	TRBJ2-3	14	NA	CASSQTVNTDTQYF	TGTGCCAGCAGTCAGACCGTAAACACAGATACGCAGTATTTT
TRBV15	NA	TRBJ2-2	13	NA	CATSSKPPGELFF	TGTGCCACCAGCAGCAAACCACCCGGGGAGCTGTTTTTT
TRBV2	TRBD2	TRBJ2-1	14	NA	CASLRTGGRGEQFF	TGTGCCAGCTTAAGGACTGGCGGGAGAGGTGAGCAGTTCTTC
TRBV5-1	TRBD2	TRBJ2-1	16	NA	CASSQPGLAGANEQFF	TGCGCCAGCAGCCAACCAGGACTAGCGGGGGCCAATGAGCAGTTCTTC
TRBV7-8	TRBD2	TRBJ2-1	18	NA	CASTAGLAGALASNEQFF	TGTGCCAGCACCGCGGGACTAGCGGGGGCGCTCGCTTCGAATGAGCAGTTCTTC
TRBV6-5	TRBD2	TRBJ2-1	16	NA	CASSYKRGTLYNEQFF	TGTGCCAGCAGTTACAAGCGGGGGACTCTCTACAATGAGCAGTTCTTC
TRBV21-1	NA	TRBJ2-7	15	NA	CASSNGIAGAYEQYF	TGTGCCAGCAGCAACGGTATAGCGGGAGCCTACGAGCAGTACTTC
TRBV28	NA	TRBJ2-1	13	NA	CASSLSGHGEQFF	TGTGCCAGCAGTTTATCTGGCCACGGTGAGCAGTTCTTC
TRBV11-2	NA	TRBJ2-1	12	few	CATSALGDEQFF	TGTGCCACCTCAGCTTTGGGCGATGAGCAGTTCTTC
TRBV10-2	NA	TRBJ1-5	12	NA	CASREYGQPQHF	TGCGCCAGCAGGGAGTACGGCCAGCCCCAGCATTTT
TRBV2	TRBD2	TRBJ2-7	15	once	CASSVLAGSPHEQYF	TGTGCCAGCAGTGTACTAGCGGGATCTCCCCACGAGCAGTACTTC
TRBV28	NA	TRBJ1-2	13	few	CASSLSAGGGYTF	TGTGCCAGCAGTTTAAGCGCTGGAGGTGGCTACACCTTC
TRBV2	NA	TRBJ1-2	14	NA	CASSASGFNYGYTF	TGTGCCAGCAGTGCTTCAGGGTTTAACTATGGCTACACCTTC
TRBV7-2	NA	TRBJ1-2	13	once	CASSLYRDDGYTF	TGTGCCAGCAGCTTATACAGGGATGATGGCTACACCTTC
TRBV27	NA	TRBJ1-6	15	few	CASSLWYTGPSPLHF	TGTGCCAGCAGTTTATGGTACACAGGTCCCTCACCCCTCCACTTT
TRBV5-1	NA	TRBJ1-6	15	NA	CASSESYIGNSPLHF	TGCGCCAGCAGTGAGTCGTATATCGGGAATTCACCCCTCCACTTT
TRBV27	TRBD1	TRBJ1-6	15	NA	CASSLGQGANSPLHF	TGTGCCAGCAGTTTAGGCCAGGGGGCTAATTCACCCCTCCACTTT
TRBV7-8	NA	TRBJ1-1	14	NA	CASSPRNLGTEAFF	TGTGCCAGCAGCCCACGGAATTTGGGTACTGAAGCTTTCTTT
TRBV30	NA	TRBJ1-4	13	NA	CAWSDWGEEKLFF	TGTGCCTGGAGTGATTGGGGCGAGGAAAAACTGTTTTTT
TRBV28	NA	TRBJ1-6	14	NA	CASSWGRRNSPLHF	TGTGCCAGCAGTTGGGGACGGCGGAATTCACCCCTCCACTTT
TRBV28	TRBD2	TRBJ2-3	15	NA	CAQAGAGGSADTQYF	TGTGCCCAGGCAGGGGCGGGAGGATCTGCAGATACGCAGTATTTT